This is a list of T cell receptor beta chains from one sample in a study of PD-L1 blockade in urothelial cancer. Data came from immunoSEQ multiplex PCR; TCRdb stores just in-frame clones and leaves some out. The repertoire holds about 100,000 clones, with about 90% as singletons. The source material was PBMCs, sampled around atezolizumab (anti-PD-L1) treatment. All receptors derive from a woman older than 75 with urothelial cancer. Each CDR3 is given with its conserved first and last residue. Each record gives: V gene, CDR3 length, J gene, CDR3 protein.

V: TRBV19; length: 15; J: TRBJ1-5; CDR3: CASTKDRGRDQPQHF
V: TRBV9; length: 15; J: TRBJ2-1; CDR3: CASSVEGTTYNEQFF
V: TRBV18; length: 13; J: TRBJ2-3; CDR3: CASSPGEADTQYF
V: TRBV6-1; length: 14; J: TRBJ1-4; CDR3: CASSDRGAVEKLFF
V: TRBV5-4; length: 15; J: TRBJ2-3; CDR3: CASSPYRKGDDTQYF
V: TRBV11-2; length: 15; J: TRBJ2-3; CDR3: CASSRGTSEQDTQYF
V: TRBV30; length: 16; J: TRBJ2-1; CDR3: CAWSLKNSGISNEQFF
V: TRBV28; length: 16; J: TRBJ2-7; CDR3: CASPPAGARGNYEQYF
V: TRBV28; length: 10; J: TRBJ1-2; CDR3: CASHSYGYTF
V: TRBV5-1; length: 17; J: TRBJ2-4; CDR3: CASSHPTEDLAKNIQYF
V: TRBV1; length: 18; J: TRBJ2-1; CDR3: CTSSRAGRGTSSSREQFF
V: TRBV11-1; length: 12; J: TRBJ2-1; CDR3: CASRELRNEQFF
V: TRBV6-6; length: 15; J: TRBJ1-2; CDR3: CASSNGQGTPYGYTF
V: TRBV6-5; length: 15; J: TRBJ2-7; CDR3: CASSYARLAGGEQYF
V: TRBV27; length: 16; J: TRBJ1-1; CDR3: CASSLLGQGSNTEAFF
V: TRBV5-1; length: 16; J: TRBJ2-2; CDR3: CASAIWRGSNTGELFF
V: TRBV18; length: 16; J: TRBJ1-5; CDR3: CASSKAGTASNQPQHF
V: TRBV2; length: 14; J: TRBJ2-5; CDR3: CASSGRRVGETQYF
V: TRBV27; length: 15; J: TRBJ1-1; CDR3: CASSPLGSGNSPAFF
V: TRBV4-2; length: 15; J: TRBJ1-5; CDR3: CASSQDSTRDQPQHF
V: TRBV10-1; length: 18; J: TRBJ2-7; CDR3: CASGAFNTGTSGSYEQYF
V: TRBV28; length: 15; J: TRBJ1-4; CDR3: CASSLSSGRNEKLFF
V: TRBV28; length: 13; J: TRBJ1-1; CDR3: CASSLKLNTEAFF
V: TRBV7-3; length: 15; J: TRBJ2-2; CDR3: CASSLAGDSTGELFF
V: TRBV30; length: 15; J: TRBJ1-5; CDR3: CAWRLPGTGNQPQHF
V: TRBV28; length: 14; J: TRBJ2-5; CDR3: CASSLGGGQETQYF
V: TRBV27; length: 17; J: TRBJ2-1; CDR3: CASSSRGAAVPYNEQFF
V: TRBV30; length: 13; J: TRBJ1-2; CDR3: CAWTGTGTSGYTF
V: TRBV19; length: 16; J: TRBJ1-2; CDR3: CASSMWSGVRNYGYTF
V: TRBV5-1; length: 17; J: TRBJ2-6; CDR3: CASSLAVGITGANVLTF
V: TRBV9; length: 16; J: TRBJ2-3; CDR3: CASSVVGAGSTDTQYF
V: TRBV18; length: 16; J: TRBJ2-3; CDR3: CASSSGQGGRADTQYF
V: TRBV5-1; length: 15; J: TRBJ2-2; CDR3: CASSLRSGTNGELFF
V: TRBV18; length: 15; J: TRBJ2-1; CDR3: CASSPRQGRMNEQFF
V: TRBV5-1; length: 14; J: TRBJ1-2; CDR3: CASKGGGGLGGYTF
V: TRBV5-6; length: 16; J: TRBJ2-1; CDR3: CASSLGSGSYYNEQFF
V: TRBV6-4; length: 12; J: TRBJ1-2; CDR3: CASSDLRGGYTF
V: TRBV7-9; length: 16; J: TRBJ1-4; CDR3: CASSFGTGVTNEKLFF
V: TRBV14; length: 16; J: TRBJ1-4; CDR3: CASSRSGVPTNEKLFF
V: TRBV2; length: 13; J: TRBJ1-4; CDR3: CAARRDINEKLFF
V: TRBV29-1; length: 13; J: TRBJ1-1; CDR3: CSVEQGQHREAFF
V: TRBV9; length: 18; J: TRBJ2-2; CDR3: CASSVVPSGRGIAGELFF
V: TRBV18; length: 11; J: TRBJ2-1; CDR3: CASSPLNEQFF
V: TRBV30; length: 13; J: TRBJ1-2; CDR3: CAWITQGGVGYTF
V: TRBV14; length: 16; J: TRBJ1-2; CDR3: CASSQFTSGQTYGYTF
V: TRBV5-4; length: 15; J: TRBJ1-3; CDR3: CASSQGQGVGNTIYF
V: TRBV27; length: 14; J: TRBJ2-6; CDR3: CASSLTTGANVLTF
V: TRBV27; length: 13; J: TRBJ2-2; CDR3: CASSFDKSGELFF
V: TRBV6-6; length: 12; J: TRBJ1-1; CDR3: CASSYAGTEAFF
V: TRBV2; length: 12; J: TRBJ2-4; CDR3: CASAGLSVIQYF